This is a list of T cell receptor beta chains from one sample in a study of OX40 agonist ivuxolimab in advanced cancers. Sequencing used immunoSEQ multiplex PCR; TCRdb keeps in-frame clones, though not all of them. The sample records 55,000 to 80,000 clones, 91% being singletons. The sample here was CD4+ or CD8+ T cells sorted from blood, taken in a trial of the OX40 agonist ivuxolimab. Every receptor here comes from an adult with an advanced solid tumor such as melanoma, head and neck, liver or kidney cancer. Each CDR3 is given with its conserved first and last residue. Fields, in order: CDR3 protein, CDR3 DNA, J gene, D gene, clone size, V gene. The D gene is left open where the match is weak. The size of a clone is reported for some rows only, either as once, few or many, or as a class for expanded clones.

CDR3: CASSLYGQGASTGELFF; DNA: TGTGCCAGCAGTTTATACGGACAGGGGGCGAGCACCGGGGAGCTGTTTTTT; J: TRBJ2-2; D: TRBD1; size: -; V: TRBV27
CDR3: CASTRDRSNQPQHF; DNA: TGTGCCAGCACCCGGGACCGTAGCAATCAGCCCCAGCATTTT; J: TRBJ1-5; D: -; size: -; V: TRBV28
CDR3: CASSVTGGWADTQYF; DNA: TGTGCCAGCAGTGTCACAGGGGGCTGGGCAGATACGCAGTATTTT; J: TRBJ2-3; D: TRBD1; size: -; V: TRBV25-1
CDR3: CASSEYRGTGNQPQHF; DNA: TGTGCCAGCAGTGAATACAGGGGTACGGGCAATCAGCCCCAGCATTTT; J: TRBJ1-5; D: TRBD1; size: -; V: TRBV6-1
CDR3: CASSLAGVTGTSRHNEQFF; DNA: TGTGCCAGCAGCTTAGCCGGGGTTACCGGGACTAGCAGACACAATGAGCAGTTCTTC; J: TRBJ2-1; D: TRBD2; size: -; V: TRBV7-2
CDR3: CASSLNGGARNYGYTF; DNA: TGTGCCAGCAGCTTAAACGGGGGGGCCCGTAACTATGGCTACACCTTC; J: TRBJ1-2; D: -; size: -; V: TRBV7-3
CDR3: CASSPGTGGYGYTF; DNA: TGCGCCAGCAGCCCAGGGACAGGAGGCTATGGCTACACCTTC; J: TRBJ1-2; D: TRBD1; size: -; V: TRBV5-1
CDR3: CASSPHGTGNTGELFF; DNA: TGTGCCAGCAGCCCCCACGGGACTGGGAACACCGGGGAGCTGTTTTTT; J: TRBJ2-2; D: -; size: -; V: TRBV9
CDR3: CASSLGAGREAFF; DNA: TGTGCCAGCAGCTTGGGGGCGGGTCGGGAAGCTTTCTTT; J: TRBJ1-1; D: -; size: -; V: TRBV5-6
CDR3: CASSIGYGGYEQYF; DNA: TGTGCCAGTAGTATAGGGTACGGTGGCTACGAGCAGTACTTC; J: TRBJ2-7; D: -; size: few; V: TRBV19
CDR3: CASSPLAGGRVNSEQYF; DNA: TGTGCCAGCTCACCCCTAGCGGGAGGCCGTGTTAACAGCGAGCAGTACTTC; J: TRBJ2-7; D: TRBD2; size: -; V: TRBV18
CDR3: CASSDLRGTQYF; DNA: TGTGCCAGCAGCGACCTACGGGGTACGCAGTATTTT; J: TRBJ2-3; D: -; size: -; V: TRBV9
CDR3: CASSRDRIGEQYF; DNA: TGTGCCAGCAGCAGAGACAGGATTGGCGAGCAGTACTTC; J: TRBJ2-7; D: -; size: -; V: TRBV7-9
CDR3: CASRGLAGAGELFF; DNA: TGTGCCAGTAGGGGACTAGCGGGAGCCGGGGAGCTGTTTTTT; J: TRBJ2-2; D: TRBD2; size: few; V: TRBV19
CDR3: CASSNRGRNEKLFF; DNA: TGTGCCAGCAGTAACAGGGGGAGGAATGAAAAACTGTTTTTT; J: TRBJ1-4; D: TRBD1; size: -; V: TRBV2
CDR3: CASSLLAGVAKNIQYF; DNA: TGCGCCAGCAGCCTACTAGCGGGAGTAGCCAAAAACATTCAGTACTTC; J: TRBJ2-4; D: TRBD2; size: -; V: TRBV5-1
CDR3: CASSLAYPAGNSYEQYF; DNA: TGTGCCAGCAGCTTAGCCTACCCAGCGGGAAACTCCTACGAGCAGTACTTC; J: TRBJ2-7; D: TRBD2; size: -; V: TRBV7-6
CDR3: CASSKDRGLAFF; DNA: TGTGCCAGTAGTAAAGACAGGGGGCTAGCTTTCTTT; J: TRBJ1-1; D: TRBD1; size: -; V: TRBV19
CDR3: CASSYYREEKLFF; DNA: TGTGCCAGCAGTTACTATCGTGAAGAAAAACTGTTTTTT; J: TRBJ1-4; D: -; size: -; V: TRBV6-6
CDR3: CASSEERTSASFHF; DNA: TGTGCCAGCAGTGAAGAACGAACTAGCGCCAGTTTTCATTTT; J: TRBJ2-3; D: TRBD2; size: few; V: TRBV2
CDR3: CASSLETGQRSGNTIYF; DNA: TGCGCCAGCAGCTTAGAAACGGGACAACGCTCTGGAAACACCATATATTTT; J: TRBJ1-3; D: -; size: -; V: TRBV5-1
CDR3: CASSLAGDRGALTYF; DNA: TGTGCCAGCAGCTTAGCGGGGGACAGGGGAGCTCTGACATACTTC; J: TRBJ2-7; D: TRBD1; size: once; V: TRBV7-9
CDR3: CASSLIRGSSYNEQFF; DNA: TGCGCCAGCAGCTTGATAAGGGGTAGCTCCTACAATGAGCAGTTCTTC; J: TRBJ2-1; D: -; size: -; V: TRBV5-1
CDR3: CASSVSSRIGSYEQYF; DNA: TGTGCCAGCAGCGTCTCTTCGAGGATCGGATCCTACGAGCAGTACTTC; J: TRBJ2-7; D: -; size: once; V: TRBV9
CDR3: CASSLTIETGELFF; DNA: TGTGCCAGCAGCCTGACGATTGAGACCGGGGAGCTGTTTTTT; J: TRBJ2-2; D: -; size: -; V: TRBV6-1
CDR3: CASTVAPFRF; DNA: TGTGCCAGCACCGTTGCGCCGTTCCGTTTT; J: TRBJ2-3; D: -; size: -; V: TRBV7-9
CDR3: CASSRSGLAGVGVSYNEQFF; DNA: TGTGCCAGCAGCCGATCCGGGCTAGCGGGAGTGGGGGTCTCCTACAATGAGCAGTTCTTC; J: TRBJ2-1; D: TRBD2; size: -; V: TRBV5-5
CDR3: CASSTQGARDQPQHF; DNA: TGTGCCAGCAGTACGCAGGGGGCGAGAGATCAGCCCCAGCATTTT; J: TRBJ1-5; D: TRBD1; size: -; V: TRBV27
CDR3: CSVEDESGYTF; DNA: TGCAGCGTTGAAGATGAGAGTGGCTACACCTTC; J: TRBJ1-2; D: -; size: -; V: TRBV29-1
CDR3: CATAESSGANVLTF; DNA: TGTGCCACCGCGGAAAGCTCTGGGGCCAACGTCCTGACTTTC; J: TRBJ2-6; D: -; size: -; V: TRBV15
CDR3: CASSRAPGRRLGEQFF; DNA: TGCGCCAGCAGCCGTGCCCCGGGACGGAGGCTTGGTGAGCAGTTCTTC; J: TRBJ2-1; D: -; size: -; V: TRBV5-1
CDR3: CASSLDSSQETQYF; DNA: TGTGCCAGCAGCTTAGACTCGAGTCAAGAGACCCAGTACTTC; J: TRBJ2-5; D: -; size: -; V: TRBV7-9
CDR3: CASSSKVVAGASQETQYF; DNA: TGTGCCAGCAGCTCCAAGGTTGTAGCGGGAGCGAGCCAAGAGACCCAGTACTTC; J: TRBJ2-5; D: TRBD2; size: -; V: TRBV11-2
CDR3: CASSFSGGFGNTIYF; DNA: TGTGCCAGCAGTTTCTCTGGCGGCTTTGGAAACACCATATATTTT; J: TRBJ1-3; D: -; size: -; V: TRBV28
CDR3: CSARGFDGYTF; DNA: TGCAGTGCTAGAGGGTTCGATGGCTACACCTTC; J: TRBJ1-2; D: -; size: -; V: TRBV20-1
CDR3: CASSASGQLYGYTF; DNA: TGTGCCAGCAGTGCCTCGGGACAGCTCTATGGCTACACCTTC; J: TRBJ1-2; D: TRBD1; size: -; V: TRBV6-1
CDR3: CASSPTGDQGYTF; DNA: TGTGCCAGCAGTCCCACAGGGGACCAGGGCTACACCTTC; J: TRBJ1-2; D: TRBD1; size: -; V: TRBV6-6
CDR3: CASSLTGAGTDTQYF; DNA: TGTGCCAGCAGCTTAACGGGTGCGGGAACAGATACGCAGTATTTT; J: TRBJ2-3; D: -; size: -; V: TRBV7-3
CDR3: CASSFGQDPETQYF; DNA: TGTGCCAGCAGCTTTGGGCAGGACCCAGAGACCCAGTACTTC; J: TRBJ2-5; D: -; size: -; V: TRBV5-6
CDR3: CAISDHGLQRGAEQYF; DNA: TGTGCCATCAGTGACCACGGGCTCCAAAGGGGGGCCGAGCAGTACTTC; J: TRBJ2-7; D: -; size: -; V: TRBV6-1
CDR3: CASSGATDTQYF; DNA: TGTGCCAGCTCCGGGGCCACAGATACGCAGTATTTT; J: TRBJ2-3; D: -; size: once; V: TRBV18
CDR3: CASRAPGHVFSGANVLTF; DNA: TGTGCCAGCAGGGCACCGGGACACGTTTTCTCTGGGGCCAACGTCCTGACTTTC; J: TRBJ2-6; D: -; size: -; V: TRBV28
CDR3: CASSPRDFSDYGYTF; DNA: TGTGCCAGCAGCCCTAGGGACTTCTCCGATTATGGCTACACCTTC; J: TRBJ1-2; D: -; size: few; V: TRBV11-2
CDR3: CASSLLGAGAGETQYF; DNA: TGTGCCAGCAGCTTACTGGGAGCGGGAGCTGGGGAGACCCAGTACTTC; J: TRBJ2-5; D: TRBD2; size: -; V: TRBV11-2
CDR3: CASTAGGRSPTQHF; DNA: TGTGCCAGTACCGCGGGGGGGCGGTCCCCGACCCAGCATTTT; J: TRBJ1-5; D: -; size: -; V: TRBV19
CDR3: CASSSTGLGGYTF; DNA: TGTGCCAGCAGCTCCACAGGGTTAGGTGGCTACACCTTC; J: TRBJ1-2; D: -; size: -; V: TRBV7-9
CDR3: CASSGLAGQETQYF; DNA: TGTGCCAGCAGTGGACTAGCGGGGCAAGAGACCCAGTACTTC; J: TRBJ2-5; D: TRBD2; size: few; V: TRBV2
CDR3: CASSLAVIKETQYF; DNA: TGTGCCAGCAGCTTAGCCGTGATTAAAGAGACCCAGTACTTC; J: TRBJ2-5; D: -; size: once; V: TRBV7-2
CDR3: CASTRTSGSHGELFF; DNA: TGTGCCAGCACCCGGACTAGCGGGAGTCACGGGGAGCTGTTTTTT; J: TRBJ2-2; D: TRBD2; size: -; V: TRBV9
CDR3: CASSIPPMGGTEAFF; DNA: TGTGCCAGTAGTATCCCGCCTATGGGGGGCACTGAAGCTTTCTTT; J: TRBJ1-1; D: -; size: -; V: TRBV19